This is a list of T cell receptor beta chains from one sample in a study of post-analysis software for immune sequencing data. TCRdb called the PCR reads again in MiXCR, with one record for every CDR3 protein. Of hundreds of thousands of distinct CDR3 sequences in the sample, 55% to 70% were seen once. The material sequenced was blood. These receptors were taken from a girl aged 2 to 10 with multiple sclerosis. CDR3s include the opening cysteine and the closing phenylalanine or tryptophan. A D gene is named only where the DNA matches it firmly. Rows give clone size only sometimes, using once, few, many, or a class for an expanded clone.

j_call d_call clone_size v_call cdr3_aa cdr3_nt
TRBJ1-5 - - TRBV27 CASRLREGSNQPQHF TGTGCCAGCAGACTCAGGGAGGGGAGCAATCAGCCCCAGCATTTT
TRBJ1-1 - - TRBV9 CASSVIGPTEAFF TGTGCCAGCAGCGTAATCGGTCCCACTGAAGCTTTCTTT
TRBJ2-7 - - TRBV6-6 CASSYDSVEQYF TGTGCCAGCAGCTATGACAGCGTCGAGCAGTACTTC
TRBJ2-7 TRBD2 - TRBV5-1 CASSLTSGRGYEQYF TGCGCCAGCAGCTTGACTAGCGGGAGAGGTTACGAGCAGTACTTC
TRBJ2-1 - - TRBV6-5 CASSVESRPVNEQFF TGTGCCAGCAGTGTGGAGAGTCGCCCCGTCAATGAGCAGTTCTTC
TRBJ1-2 - - TRBV9 CASSPTSGGGYTF TGTGCCAGCAGCCCAACATCGGGGGGTGGCTACACCTTC
TRBJ2-3 - - TRBV7-8 CASRIGTDTQYF TGTGCCAGCAGGATCGGCACAGATACGCAGTATTTT
TRBJ1-1 - - TRBV5-1 CASSAWTAINTEAFF TGCGCCAGCAGCGCCTGGACAGCCATAAACACTGAAGCTTTCTTT
TRBJ1-1 - once TRBV27 CASSSGGTKWIEAFF TGTGCCAGCAGCTCGGGGGGGACTAAATGGATCGAGGCTTTCTTT
TRBJ2-1 - - TRBV2 CAITGPSSYNEQFF TGTGCCATAACAGGGCCAAGCTCCTACAATGAGCAGTTCTTC
TRBJ2-5 - - TRBV6-2/TRBV6-3 CASSGGTRQETQYF TGTGCCAGCAGTGGCGGGACTCGGCAAGAGACCCAGTACTTC
TRBJ1-5 - - TRBV19 CASSIARGDPNQPQHF TGTGCCAGTAGTATAGCCAGGGGTGATCCGAATCAGCCCCAGCATTTT
TRBJ2-4 - few TRBV10-2 CASNQELAKNIQYF TGCGCCAGCAACCAGGAGCTGGCCAAAAACATTCAGTACTTC
TRBJ2-5 TRBD1 - TRBV12-3/TRBV12-4 CASTMTGIGETQYF TGTGCCAGCACCATGACAGGGATCGGCGAGACCCAGTACTTC
TRBJ2-5 TRBD2 - TRBV11-2 CASSLGGSGGPQETQYF TGTGCCAGCAGCTTAGGGGGTAGCGGGGGGCCGCAAGAGACCCAGTACTTC
TRBJ1-6 - - TRBV5-5 CASRPERVSSYNSPLHF TGTGCCAGCAGACCGGAGAGGGTTAGCTCCTATAATTCACCCCTCCACTTT
TRBJ2-1 - - TRBV7-7 CASSLGPGSNEQFF TGTGCTAGCAGCTTAGGGCCGGGATCCAATGAGCAGTTCTTC
TRBJ2-7 TRBD1 - TRBV6-5 CASRRRDSLLYEQYF TGTGCCAGCAGGCGCCGGGACAGCTTACTCTACGAGCAGTACTTC
TRBJ1-1 - - TRBV10-1 CASSESKGADTEAFF TGCGCCAGCAGTGAGTCGAAGGGTGCGGACACTGAAGCTTTCTTT
TRBJ2-3 TRBD1 - TRBV7-2 CASSLGRDSGPDTQYF TGTGCCAGCAGCTTAGGAAGGGACAGTGGACCAGATACGCAGTATTTT
TRBJ2-1 TRBD2 once TRBV7-2 CASSLSRTSGVNEQFF TGTGCCAGCAGCTTATCTAGAACTAGCGGTGTCAATGAGCAGTTCTTC
TRBJ1-6 - - TRBV11-2 CASSEAAALHF TGTGCCAGCAGCGAGGCTGCTGCACTCCACTTT
TRBJ2-4 - - TRBV20-1 CSAEKVLAKNIQYF TGCAGTGCAGAAAAGGTTCTAGCCAAAAACATTCAGTACTTC
TRBJ2-3 - once TRBV13 CASSSREGGAGDTQYF TGTGCCAGCAGCTCCCGAGAGGGGGGGGCTGGAGATACGCAGTATTTT
TRBJ2-1 - - TRBV2 CASSEWGRDEQFF TGTGCCAGCAGTGAATGGGGGAGAGATGAGCAGTTCTTC
TRBJ2-7 - few TRBV5-1 CASSPLTALGEQYF TGCGCCAGCAGCCCCTTGACAGCCCTAGGCGAGCAGTACTTC
TRBJ2-1 - - TRBV4-1 CASSAHRALYNEQFF TGCGCCAGCAGCGCACACAGGGCCCTTTACAATGAGCAGTTCTTC
TRBJ1-1 - few TRBV5-1 CASSGTGSGTEAFF TGCGCCAGCAGCGGGACCGGCTCGGGGACTGAAGCTTTCTTT
TRBJ1-2 - - TRBV15 CATSPSRTVWDAYTF TGTGCCACCAGCCCGTCTAGGACAGTCTGGGATGCCTACACCTTC
TRBJ2-6 - - TRBV21-1 CASSFKERAQGANVLTF TGTGCCAGCAGCTTCAAAGAAAGGGCGCAGGGGGCCAACGTCCTGACTTTC
TRBJ2-1 - once TRBV11-2 CASSRLEPYNEQFF TGTGCCAGCAGCCGGCTAGAACCCTACAATGAGCAGTTCTTC
TRBJ2-7 TRBD2 - TRBV7-2 CASSQTSGAYEQYF TGTGCCAGCAGCCAGACTAGCGGGGCCTACGAGCAGTACTTC
TRBJ1-2 TRBD1 few TRBV6-5 CASSLTDRGSGYTF TGTGCCAGCAGCCTCACCGACAGGGGGTCTGGCTACACCTTC